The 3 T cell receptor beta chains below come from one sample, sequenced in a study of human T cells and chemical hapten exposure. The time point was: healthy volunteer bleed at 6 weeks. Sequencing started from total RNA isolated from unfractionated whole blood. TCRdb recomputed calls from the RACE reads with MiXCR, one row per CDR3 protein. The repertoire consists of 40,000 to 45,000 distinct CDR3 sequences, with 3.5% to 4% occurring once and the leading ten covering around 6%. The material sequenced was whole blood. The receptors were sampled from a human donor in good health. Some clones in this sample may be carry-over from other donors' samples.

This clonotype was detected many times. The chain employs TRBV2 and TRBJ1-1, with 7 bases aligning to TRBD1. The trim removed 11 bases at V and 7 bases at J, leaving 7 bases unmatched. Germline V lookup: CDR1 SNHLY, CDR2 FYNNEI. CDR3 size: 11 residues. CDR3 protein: CAGQESGEAFF. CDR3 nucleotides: TGTGCCGGACAGGAATCGGGTGAAGCTTTCTTT.

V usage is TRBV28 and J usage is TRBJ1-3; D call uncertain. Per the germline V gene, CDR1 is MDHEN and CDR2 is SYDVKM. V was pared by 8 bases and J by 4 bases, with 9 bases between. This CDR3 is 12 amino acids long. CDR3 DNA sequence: TGTGCCAGCGTGGAGACCGGAAACACCATATATTTT. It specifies CASVETGNTIYF.

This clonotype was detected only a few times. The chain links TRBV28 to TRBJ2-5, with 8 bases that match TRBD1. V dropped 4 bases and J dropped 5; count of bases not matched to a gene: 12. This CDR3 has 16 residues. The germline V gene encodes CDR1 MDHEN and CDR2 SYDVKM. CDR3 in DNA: TGTGCCAGCAGTTCGCCCGGGACAGGTAGCGAGGAGACCCAGTACTTC. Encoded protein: CASSSPGTGSEETQYF.